The TCR beta chain described here comes from a study of beta chain features in type 1 diabetes. Findings and limits, study-wide: In all four CD4+ subsets, TCRB CDR3 length was significantly, moderately reduced in type 1 diabetes. Any HLA effect on TCRB rearrangement was left unresolved by small sub-analyses.

With 7 bases removed from V and 2 bases from J, the gap between germline ends came to 10 bases. Germline V gene sequence: CDR1 SNHLY, CDR2 FYNNEI. The CDR3 extends over 13 amino acids. As concerns this clone: What it recognizes is unknown.

Of the isolated RNA, all was reverse transcribed, and so the sequenced material was expressed TCRB transcripts. Sequenced by immunoSEQ multiplex PCR; TCRdb stores in-frame clones only, minus some. Altogether approximately 130,000 clones are present, 15% to 20% being singletons, with the ten largest covering 2.6%. This TCR was recovered from a man younger than 35 with type 1 diabetes. Sequencing was carried out using central memory CD4+ T cells from blood. This chain links TRBV2 with TRBJ2-3; D is ambiguous. CDR3 region: CASKGRFTDTQYF. DNA for the CDR3: TGTGCCAGCAAAGGCCGGTTCACAGATACGCAGTATTTT. Full variable domain (outside the CDR3, taken from reference TRBV2 and TRBJ2-3): EPEVTQTPSHQVTQMGQEVILRCVPISNHLYFYWYRQILGQKVEFLVSFYNNEISEKSEIFDDQFSVERPDGSNFTLKIRSTKLEDSAMYFCASKGRFTDTQYFGPGTRLTVL.